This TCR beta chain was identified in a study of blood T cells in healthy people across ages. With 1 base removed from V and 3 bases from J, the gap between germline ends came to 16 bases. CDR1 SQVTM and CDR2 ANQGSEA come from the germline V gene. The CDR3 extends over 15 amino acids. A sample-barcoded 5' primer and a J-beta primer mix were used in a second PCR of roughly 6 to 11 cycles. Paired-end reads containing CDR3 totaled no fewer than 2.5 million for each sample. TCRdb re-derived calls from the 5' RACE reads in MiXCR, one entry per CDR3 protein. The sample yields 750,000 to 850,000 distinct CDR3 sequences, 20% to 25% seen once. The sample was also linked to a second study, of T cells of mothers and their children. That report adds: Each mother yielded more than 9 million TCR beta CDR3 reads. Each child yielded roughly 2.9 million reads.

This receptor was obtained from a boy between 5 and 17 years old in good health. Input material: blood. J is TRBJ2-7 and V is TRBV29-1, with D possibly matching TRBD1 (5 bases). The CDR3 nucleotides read TGCAGCGTTGAAGTGATGGGCAGGGTTGGCTACGAGCAGTACTTC. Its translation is CSVEVMGRVGYEQYF.